The 25 T cell receptor beta chains presented below share a single source sample, sequenced in a study of graft-versus-host responses after intestinal transplantation. Produced via immunoSEQ multiplex PCR; TCRdb's table is partial and in-frame only. This table holds about 110,000 clones, approximately 90% found once. Their antigens remain unidentified. The material was unstimulated CD4+ T cells sorted from spleen or lymph node cells, obtained before transplant. The source is a human donor who was the organ donor for an intestinal transplant.

This clone came up once. The chain couples TRBV5-1 to TRBJ1-1; maybe TRBD1 (6 bases). V lost 4 bases to trimming and J lost 2 bases, with 12 bases between them. The CDR3 covers 14 residues. Germline-derived CDR1 and CDR2 are SGHRS and YFSETQ. The CDR3 protein is CASSEGQGNTEAFF. CDR3 in DNA: TGCGCCAGCAGCGAGGGACAAGGAAACACTGAAGCTTTCTTT.

J is TRBJ1-2 and V is TRBV6-4; 8 bases fit TRBD1. The CDR3 contains 12 residues. V lost 2 bases, J lost 9 bases, and 2 bases stayed unmatched. Germline CDR1 MRHNA, CDR2 SNTAGT. CDR3 nucleotides: TGTGCCAGCAGTGACGGACAGGGAAGCTACACCTTC. It yields the protein CASSDGQGSYTF.

The V call is TRBV21-1, the J call TRBJ2-7. TRBV21-1 is classified as a pseudogene. This CDR3 spans 17 amino acids. CDR3 in amino acids: CASTFFPIGTPSYEQYF. The CDR3 DNA is TGTGCCAGCACATTTTTTCCTATCGGAACCCCCTCCTACGAGCAGTACTTC.

The chain links TRBV2 to TRBJ2-4, with D hard to call. CDR1 is SNHLY and CDR2 is FYNNEI in the germline V gene. The CDR3 has 16 amino acids. V was shortened by 4 bases and J by 1 base, with 14 bases between the two germline ends. CDR3 residues: CASSASRRSAKNIQYF. DNA for the CDR3: TGTGCCAGCAGTGCTTCAAGGCGCTCCGCCAAAAACATTCAGTACTTC.

The V gene is TRBV6-1, the J gene TRBJ2-7; a weak D match, TRBD1 (5 bases). The CDR3 spans 12 residues. CDR1 and CDR2 (germline): MNHNS, SASEGT. V was trimmed by 5 bases and J by 4 bases, leaving 9 bases between them. The CDR3 region is CASSQGFYEQYF. DNA of the CDR3: TGTGCCAGCAGTCAGGGATTTTACGAGCAGTACTTC.

The V gene is TRBV7-2, the J gene TRBJ2-5; 7 nucleotides match TRBD1. Germline CDR1 reads SGHTA; CDR2 reads FQGNSA. The CDR3 is 15 amino acids. The junction had 12 bases not matched to a gene; V was cut back by 4 bases and J by 7 bases. CDR3 nucleotide sequence: TGTGCCAGCAGCTCCCGGGACAGCTTAATGGGGACCCAGTACTTC. As protein: CASSSRDSLMGTQYF.

The V and J genes are TRBV25-1 and TRBJ1-4; maybe TRBD1 (6 bases). Germline assignment: CDR1 MGHDK and CDR2 SYGVNS. The CDR3 spans 15 residues. Trimming stripped 4 bases from V and 11 bases from J, with 20 bases between. CDR3 coding DNA: TGTGCCAGCAGTGGGTGGGGGCAGGCTCGGGAGAAACTGTTTTTT. Translated: CASSGWGQAREKLFF.

The chain is built from TRBV5-5 and TRBJ2-7; no clear D. Germline V gene lookup returns CDR1 SGHKS and CDR2 YYEKEE (reference sequence). The length of the CDR3 is 14 residues. V lost 0 bases and J 2 bases, leaving 9 bases between the germline ends. CDR3 sequence (DNA): TGTGCCAGCAGCTTGGTTCACCCCCCCTACGAGCAGTACTTC. It specifies CASSLVHPPYEQYF.

The V and J genes are TRBV4-1 and TRBJ2-3, with D perhaps TRBD1 (5 bases). Germline V gene data show CDR1 as MGHRA and CDR2 as YSYEKL. Deletions cut 2 bases from V and 0 bases from J, with 12 bases between. The CDR3 is 16 amino acids. The chain's CDR3 is CASSQKQAYSTDTQYF. The CDR3 DNA sequence: TGCGCCAGCAGCCAAAAACAGGCTTATAGCACAGATACGCAGTATTTT.

This chain joins TRBV27 and TRBJ2-7; 9 bases are a match to TRBD2. Germline loops: CDR1 MNHEY, CDR2 SMNVEV (reference sequence). This CDR3 contains 15 residues. Trimming at V came to 8 bases and at J to 1 base, leaving 9 bases not matched to a gene. The CDR3 bases are TGTGCCAGCTGGGATCGCGGGGGGGGATCCTACGAGCAGTACTTC. Translation gives CASWDRGGGSYEQYF.

The chain joins TRBV27 to TRBJ2-4; perhaps TRBD1 as D (6 bases). V shed 6 bases and J shed 1 base, with 13 bases lying between them. CDR1 and CDR2 from the germline V gene are MNHEY and SMNVEV (reference sequence). The CDR3 contains 15 residues. In nucleotides, the CDR3 is TGTGCCAGCAGCCTAAGCCAGGGGGCCAAAAACATTCAGTACTTC. It translates to CASSLSQGAKNIQYF.

The chain combines TRBV10-3 with TRBJ2-7; possible D gene TRBD1, 5 bases. From germline, CDR1 is ENHRY and CDR2 SYGVKD. CDR3 length: 14 residues. With 3 bases removed from V and 2 bases from J, the gap between germline ends came to 11 bases. The chain's CDR3 is CAISDEGATYEQYF. Here the CDR3 DNA reads TGTGCCATCAGTGATGAAGGGGCCACCTACGAGCAGTACTTC.

As for this clone: This sample includes further DNA sequences coding for the same CDR3. This sequence joins TRBV18 and TRBJ2-5; D not certain. The V and J ends lost 5 bases and 2 bases respectively, with 3 bases between them. The CDR3 loop spans 11 amino acids. The germline V gene encodes CDR1 KGHSH and CDR2 LQKENI. The CDR3 is CASSLQETQYF. In DNA, the CDR3 is TGTGCCAGCTCATTACAAGAGACCCAGTACTTC.

The V call is TRBV27, the J call TRBJ1-6, with TRBD1 matching 8 bases. The CDR3 contains 16 residues. Germline values: CDR1 MNHEY, CDR2 SMNVEV (reference sequence). Trimming removed 0 bases from V and 16 bases from J; junction bases left unmatched: 14. The CDR3 DNA follows: TGTGCCAGCAGTTTATCCCCACAGCCCCGGGACAGGCAGCTCCACTTT. Its translation is CASSLSPQPRDRQLHF.

V gene TRBV7-2 combines with J gene TRBJ1-1; maybe TRBD1 (5 bases). CDR1 SGHTA and CDR2 FQGNSA come from the germline V gene. This CDR3 spans 16 amino acids. Trimming cost V 5 bases and J 5 bases, with 21 bases left between them. CDR3 region: CASSLEALGVRTEAFF. The CDR3 DNA is TGTGCCAGCAGCCTAGAGGCGCTGGGGGTTCGGACTGAAGCTTTCTTT.

The J gene is TRBJ1-1, the V gene TRBV13, with 7 bases aligning to TRBD1. This CDR3 spans 13 amino acids. Germline CDR1 is PRHDT and CDR2 is FYEKMQ (reference sequence). J gave up 5 bases and V 5 bases, and 5 bases lay outside the gene matches. The CDR3 loop reads CASSRQGQTEAFF. Here the CDR3 DNA reads TGTGCCAGCAGCCGACAGGGTCAGACTGAAGCTTTCTTT. The full variable domain, its missing parts supplied by reference TRBV13 and TRBJ1-1, is AAGVIQSPRHLIKEKRETATLKCYPIPRHDTVYWYQQGPGQDPQFLISFYEKMQSDKGSIPDRFSAQQFSDYHSELNMSSLELGDSALYFCASSRQGQTEAFFGQGTRLTVV.

V usage is TRBV2 and J usage is TRBJ1-1; D unclear. The V gene's germline CDR1 is SNHLY and CDR2 FYNNEI. This CDR3 is built from 11 residues. V lost 3 bases and J 1 base, leaving 0 bases between the germline ends. The CDR3 protein is CASSENTEAFF. Written as DNA, the CDR3 is TGTGCCAGCAGTGAGAACACTGAAGCTTTCTTT. The whole variable domain, filled in from reference TRBV2 and TRBJ1-1, reads EPEVTQTPSHQVTQMGQEVILRCVPISNHLYFYWYRQILGQKVEFLVSFYNNEISEKSEIFDDQFSVERPDGSNFTLKIRSTKLEDSAMYFCASSENTEAFFGQGTRLTVV.

The chain couples TRBV7-9 to TRBJ1-6; D is undetermined. This CDR3 is 16 amino acids long. V lost 5 bases and J lost 5, with 16 bases in between. Germline V gene data show CDR1 as SEHNR and CDR2 as FQNEAQ (reference sequence). This CDR3 reads CASSRHRGRDNSPLHF. The CDR3 DNA reads TGTGCCAGCAGCCGACATAGAGGACGGGATAATTCACCCCTCCACTTT.

The chain employs TRBV18 and TRBJ2-5, with a weak D call TRBD2 (6 bases). The J call may not be correct, given that the DNA end is closer to TRBJ2-7. The CDR3 loop spans 16 amino acids. In germline, CDR1 is KGHSH, CDR2 LQKENI. The CDR3 loop is CASSPPGPRGTYEQYF. For the CDR3, the DNA is TGTGCCAGCTCACCACCGGGGCCTCGGGGGACCTACGAGCAGTACTTC.

The rearrangement joins TRBV9 to TRBJ2-1, with 9 bases identical to TRBD2. V was pared by 0 bases and J by 4 bases, with 5 bases of the junction left unmatched. The germline CDR1 and CDR2 sequences are SGDLS and YYNGEE. This CDR3 is 16 amino acids long. CDR3 sequence: CASSVGAGGAYNEQFF. The CDR3, as DNA: TGTGCCAGCAGCGTAGGGGCGGGAGGGGCGTACAATGAGCAGTTCTTC. Using reference TRBV9 and TRBJ2-1 for the parts outside the CDR3, the full variable domain is DSGVTQTPKHLITATGQRVTLRCSPRSGDLSVYWYQQSLDQGLQFLIQYYNGEERAKGNILERFSAQQFPDLHSELNLSSLELGDSALYFCASSVGAGGAYNEQFFGPGTRLTVL.

This clone was observed a few times. The J gene is TRBJ1-2, the V gene TRBV6-6; D remains unclear. V was pared by 0 bases and J by 4 bases, with 9 bases between. Germline V lookup: CDR1 MNHNY, CDR2 SVGAGI (reference sequence). This CDR3 has 14 residues. The CDR3 reads CASSYSGGSYGYTF. Here the CDR3 DNA reads TGTGCCAGCAGTTACTCGGGAGGGAGCTATGGCTACACCTTC.

The rearrangement uses TRBV7-9 and TRBJ2-2; D unclear. V was pared by 6 bases and J by 4 bases, with 9 bases between. This CDR3 has 13 amino acids. Germline V gives CDR1 SEHNR, CDR2 FQNEAQ (reference sequence). CDR3: CASSLGPTGELFF. The CDR3 DNA reads as TGTGCCAGCAGTTTGGGCCCCACCGGGGAGCTGTTTTTT.

This clone has only a few counts. DNA of the CDR3: TGTGCCAGCAGTTACGATTCCTCACATAATTCACCCCTCCACTTT. It codes for CASSYDSSHNSPLHF. The rearrangement links TRBV6-6 to TRBJ1-6, with D unresolved. V lost 2 bases to trimming and J lost 5 bases, with 10 bases between them. This CDR3 has 15 amino acids. Germline V gene sequence: CDR1 MNHNY, CDR2 SVGAGI (reference sequence).

J is TRBJ2-1 and V is TRBV19; tentative D call: TRBD2 (6 bases). Trimming removed 6 bases from V and 7 bases from J, with 13 bases in between. The CDR3 extends over 13 amino acids. Germline CDR1 is LNHDA and CDR2 is SQIVND (reference sequence). In DNA, the CDR3 is TGTGCCAGTAGGTTGGGGGGAAGTAATGAGCAGTTCTTC. Residues: CASRLGGSNEQFF.

V gene TRBV7-6 combines with J gene TRBJ2-3, with 9 bases lining up with TRBD2. The CDR3 spans 16 residues. J gave up 4 bases and V 1 base, and 6 bases lay outside the gene matches. In germline, CDR1 is SGHVS, CDR2 FNYEAQ. CDR3 sequence: CASSLVAGGPPDTQYF. The CDR3, as DNA: TGTGCCAGCAGCTTAGTGGCGGGGGGGCCGCCAGATACGCAGTATTTT.